These 23 T cell receptor beta chains were all obtained from the same sample, sequenced in a study of blood T cell repertoires in COVID-19. Clones were sequenced by immunoSEQ multiplex PCR, and TCRdb holds only the in-frame ones, with some missing. This table has fewer than 250,000 clones, 83% appearing once. Sequencing input: PBMCs or T cells enriched from blood (not recorded which). Receptors were obtained from a woman in her thirties or forties who had been exposed to COVID-19.

The V call is TRBV30, the J call TRBJ1-1; D may be TRBD1 (5 bases). Trimming removed 1 base from V and 7 bases from J, with 10 bases in between. Germline loops: CDR1 GTSNPN, CDR2 SVGIG (reference sequence). The CDR3 is made up of 12 amino acids. This CDR3 reads CAWSAGAYEAFF. In nucleotides, the CDR3 is TGTGCCTGGAGTGCTGGGGCCTATGAAGCTTTCTTT.

This CDR3 is CASSRHENIQYF. DNA of the CDR3: TGTGCCAGCAGCCGACATGAAAACATTCAGTACTTC. The chain joins TRBV5-5 to TRBJ2-4; D uncertain. Per germline, CDR1 SGHKS and CDR2 YYEKEE (reference sequence). This CDR3 has 12 residues. Trimming shortened V by 4 bases and J by 5 bases, and 7 bases separated the two germline ends.

The rearrangement joins TRBV29-1 to TRBJ1-5, with 10 bases matching TRBD1. The CDR3 runs to 13 residues. V was pared by 6 bases and J by 5 bases, with 4 bases of the junction left unmatched. The germline V gene has CDR1 SQVTM and CDR2 ANQGSEA. The CDR3 DNA reads TGCAGCGTGGGGGACAGGGGAGATCAGCCCCAGCATTTT. Its translation: CSVGDRGDQPQHF.

This chain's CDR3 is CASSVYTGQPQHF. CDR3 bases: TGTGCCAGCAGCGTATATACAGGTCAGCCCCAGCATTTT. This chain links TRBV7-3 with TRBJ1-5, with a tentative D call TRBD1 (5 bases). The V and J ends lost 5 bases and 6 bases respectively, with 11 bases between them. The CDR3 runs 13 residues. Looked up from germline, CDR1 is SGHTA and CDR2 is FQGTGA.

The chain carries TRBV6-5 and TRBJ1-3, with 7 bases that match TRBD1. CDR3 length: 14 amino acids. Trimming at V came to 8 bases and at J to 2 bases, leaving 6 bases not matched to a gene. Germline values: CDR1 MNHEY, CDR2 SVGAGI. CDR3 coding DNA: TGTGCCAGCTGGCCCGGACAGGCTGGAAACACCATATATTTT. It is translated as CASWPGQAGNTIYF.

This clone was seen once. The CDR3 bases are TGTGCCAGCACCCCGGGGGACAGGGCCTACGAGCAGTACTTC. It codes for CASTPGDRAYEQYF. The chain is built from TRBV6-5 and TRBJ2-7; 9 bases are shared with TRBD1. This CDR3 is built from 14 residues. Germline trimming cut 7 bases from V and 2 bases from J; bases unmatched to any gene: 6. CDR1 is MNHEY and CDR2 is SVGAGI in the germline V gene.

This clone was found once. The chain is built from TRBV5-1 and TRBJ2-1; 7 bases are a match to TRBD1. The CDR3 is 15 residues long. CDR1 is SGHRS and CDR2 is YFSETQ in the germline V gene. Trimming removed 0 bases from V and 7 bases from J; junction bases left unmatched: 7. The CDR3 loop is CASSLETGNRNEQFF. CDR3 nucleotide sequence: TGCGCCAGCAGCTTGGAGACAGGGAACCGAAATGAGCAGTTCTTC.

The chain uses TRBV19 and TRBJ1-2, with 7 bases lining up with TRBD1. Germline V gene data show CDR1 as LNHDA and CDR2 as SQIVND (reference sequence). This CDR3 region has 13 residues. With 7 bases clipped from V and 1 base from J, the junction kept 3 bases outside the gene matches. The CDR3 DNA reads TGTGCCAGTATGGGACAGAATAACTATGGCTACACCTTC. This sequence encodes CASMGQNNYGYTF.

The chain uses TRBV4-1 and TRBJ2-7; D is possibly TRBD2 (7 bases). CDR1 is MGHRA and CDR2 is YSYEKL in the germline V gene. The V end was cut by 0 bases, the J end by 2 bases, with 11 bases between. The CDR3 consists of 15 residues. The CDR3 nucleotides are TGCGCCAGCAGCCAAGATTTGGGGGGGCCCTACGAGCAGTACTTC. Translated, it gives CASSQDLGGPYEQYF.

V gene TRBV6-5 combines with J gene TRBJ2-1; a weak D match, TRBD2 (5 bases). CDR1 and CDR2 (germline): MNHEY, SVGAGI. V was pared by 0 bases and J by 6 bases, with 9 bases between. The CDR3 is made up of 14 amino acids. The CDR3, as DNA: TGTGCCAGCAGTTACTCGACGGGGTCCAATGAGCAGTTCTTC. As protein: CASSYSTGSNEQFF.

CDR3 nucleotides: TGTGCCAGCAGCCCTTCGAGGCGCGGAGAAAAACTGTTTTTT. It translates to CASSPSRRGEKLFF. V and J are TRBV7-9 and TRBJ1-4; D is unresolved. This CDR3 region has 14 residues. V shed 5 bases and J shed 8 bases, with 15 bases lying between them. CDR1 is SEHNR, CDR2 FQNEAQ, per germline (reference sequence).

The genes are TRBV4-1 and TRBJ1-6; the D is unclear. There are 12 residues in the CDR3. CDR1 is MGHRA, CDR2 YSYEKL, per germline. V gave up 4 bases and J gave up 10 bases, with 8 bases separating them. The DNA of the CDR3 is TGCGCCAGCAGCCTAGGACTGTCACCCCTCCACTTT. Amino acid sequence: CASSLGLSPLHF.

This sequence joins TRBV7-9 and TRBJ2-7; 7 bases match TRBD2. Germline CDR1 reads SEHNR; CDR2 reads FQNEAQ (reference sequence). The CDR3 extends over 14 amino acids. J gave up 3 bases and V 2 bases, and 4 bases lay outside the gene matches. The CDR3 loop reads CASSLSSGLYEQYF. CDR3 nucleotides: TGTGCCAGCAGCTTATCTAGCGGACTCTACGAGCAGTACTTC.

This chain uses TRBV19 with TRBJ1-1; perhaps TRBD1 as D (5 bases). Trimming cost V 7 bases and J 0 bases, with 15 bases left between them. CDR1 and CDR2 from the germline V gene are LNHDA and SQIVND (reference sequence). The CDR3 has 15 residues. This CDR3 is CASTGGVSLNTEAFF. In DNA form, the CDR3 reads TGTGCCAGTACCGGGGGTGTCTCTCTGAACACTGAAGCTTTCTTT.

The chain carries TRBV11-2 and TRBJ2-1, with 7 nucleotides matching TRBD1. This CDR3 has 15 amino acids. Losses at the gene ends were 4 bases for V and 1 base for J; bases not matched to a gene: 4. CDR1 and CDR2 from the germline V gene are SGHAT and FQNNGV. This chain's CDR3 is CASSSDRESYNEQFF. As DNA, the CDR3 is TGTGCCAGCAGCTCCGACAGGGAGTCCTACAATGAGCAGTTCTTC.

The chain recombines TRBV7-9 with TRBJ1-2; tentative D call: TRBD1 (6 bases). CDR1 SEHNR and CDR2 FQNEAQ come from the germline V gene (reference sequence). This CDR3 is built from 15 residues. V was shortened by 5 bases and J by 8 bases, with 21 bases between the two germline ends. CDR3 in DNA: TGTGCCAGCAGCCGCGGGGGGGGCCGGTTGAGCGGCTACACCTTC. Its translation: CASSRGGGRLSGYTF.

CDR3 coding DNA: TGTGCCAGCAGCTCCTCTGAGGGTGTTCGGGGCTACACCTTC. The encoded protein is CASSSSEGVRGYTF. The rearrangement links TRBV5-6 to TRBJ1-2; D is undetermined. This CDR3 has 14 residues. In germline, CDR1 is SGHDT, CDR2 YYEEEE. The ends were cut back, 3 bases at V and 8 bases at J, with 17 bases in the middle.

The rearrangement joins TRBV27 to TRBJ1-4, with 11 nucleotides matching TRBD1. CDR1 and CDR2 from the germline V gene are MNHEY and SMNVEV (reference sequence). CDR3 length: 16 amino acids. The J segment lost 2 bases and the V segment lost 9 bases, leaving 8 bases of the junction unmatched. The CDR3 DNA reads as TGTGCCAGTAAAGGACAGGGGGCATTGACTAATGAAAAACTGTTTTTT. It encodes CASKGQGALTNEKLFF.

The chain links TRBV11-3 to TRBJ1-1; no clear D. The CDR3 is made up of 13 amino acids. Per germline, CDR1 SGHNT and CDR2 YENEEA. Trimming cost V 5 bases and J 3 bases, with 10 bases left between them. The CDR3 reads CASSINRDTEAFF. The CDR3 DNA is TGTGCCAGCAGCATAAACCGGGACACTGAAGCTTTCTTT.

The chain recombines TRBV15 with TRBJ1-1, with 7 bases fitting TRBD1. V lost 0 bases to trimming and J lost 2 bases; unmatched junction nucleotides: 9. Germline loops: CDR1 LNHNV, CDR2 YYDKDF (reference sequence). The CDR3 is 17 amino acids. CDR3 amino acids: CATSRETGLRGNTEAFF. CDR3 bases: TGTGCCACCAGCAGAGAGACAGGGCTGAGGGGAAACACTGAAGCTTTCTTT.

A few counts support this clone. The chain is built from TRBV7-3 and TRBJ2-5; D possibly corresponds to TRBD1 (5 bases). The germline CDR1 and CDR2 sequences are SGHTA and FQGTGA. This CDR3 region has 15 residues. V was cut by 1 base and J by 3 bases, with 12 bases left in between. The CDR3 sequence is CASSLNWGREETQYF. In nucleotides, the CDR3 is TGTGCCAGCAGCTTAAACTGGGGCAGGGAAGAGACCCAGTACTTC.

The chain links TRBV7-8 to TRBJ2-5; TRBD2 is a possible D gene (5 bases). This CDR3 comprises 14 residues. CDR1 SGHVS and CDR2 FQNEAQ come from the germline V gene. The V end lost 3 bases, the J end lost 3 bases, and 11 bases lay between the germline ends. The CDR3 coding sequence is TGTGCCAGCAGCTTCAGCCCCGGGGAAGAGACCCAGTACTTC. This translates into CASSFSPGEETQYF.

This clone showed up just once. The rearrangement joins TRBV5-4 to TRBJ1-3, with D unresolved. Trimming shortened V by 4 bases and J by 2 bases, and 7 bases separated the two germline ends. The CDR3 spans 13 residues. Germline lookup yields CDR1 SGHNT and CDR2 YYREEE (reference sequence). CDR3 sequence reads: CASSTVPGNTIYF. The DNA of the CDR3 is TGTGCCAGCAGCACAGTACCTGGAAACACCATATATTTT.